These 29 T cell receptor beta chains originate from one sample sequenced in a study of prognosis after radiotherapy for stage I lung cancer (dated by TCRdb to the early 2020s). Sequenced on an Illumina HiSeq 3000. Two rounds of multiplex PCR on genomic DNA were used to amplify the TCR beta CDR3 region. The first PCR round used primers specific to each TRBV and TRBJ gene, and the primer sequences were filed in Chinese patent CN105087789A. TCRdb reprocessing: public reads trimmed at Q25 with fastp, clones called with MiXCR, in-frame beta chains kept. Rows are unified per CDR3 protein, each entry keeping the most common DNA and genes. In this sample the table shows about 22,000 distinct CDR3 sequences, about 46% of which occur a single time. The ten largest clones take up roughly 33% of the sample. The starting material was PBMCs, obtained before or after stereotactic body radiation therapy (not recorded which). These receptors came from a donor over 45 with non-small cell lung cancer.

In the case of this clonotype: This is likely an artifact of a read error, given a far larger clone one base away. CDR3 sequence reads: CASSLSTGELFF. The CDR3 DNA follows: TGTGCCAGCAGCTTATCCACCGGGGAGCTGTTTTTT. The gene calls are TRBV7-9 and TRBJ2-2; D call uncertain. Germline CDR1 and CDR2: SEHNR and FQNEAQ (reference sequence). This CDR3 spans 12 amino acids. V lost 2 bases, J lost 4 bases, and 2 bases lay in between.

This clonotype has ten or more counts. J is TRBJ2-5 and V is TRBV19; D is possibly TRBD1 (5 bases). The V end was cut by 5 bases, the J end by 7 bases, with 8 bases between. CDR3 length equals 11 residues. Germline V gives CDR1 LNHDA, CDR2 SQIVND (reference sequence). CDR3 DNA sequence: TGTGCCAGTAGTTCCGACAGGACCCAGTACTTC. Translated, it gives CASSSDRTQYF.

The sample holds many counts of this clonotype. V and J are TRBV5-1 and TRBJ2-1; no clear D gene. CDR3 size: 14 residues. V gave up 0 bases and J gave up 8 bases, with 12 bases separating them. Germline V gives CDR1 SGHRS, CDR2 YFSETQ. The CDR3 here is CASSLGLVLDEQFF. Written as DNA, the CDR3 is TGCGCCAGCAGCTTGGGGCTAGTACTCGATGAGCAGTTCTTC.

This chain connects TRBV6-2 or TRBV6-3 to TRBJ2-1, with 7 bases lining up with TRBD1. V lost 5 bases and J lost 0; bases outside the gene matches: 4. The germline gives CDR1 MNHEY, CDR2 SVGEGT. There are 15 residues in the CDR3. The CDR3 sequence is CASSGGQYSYNEQFF. As DNA, the CDR3 is TGTGCCAGCAGTGGGGGACAGTACTCCTACAATGAGCAGTTCTTC.

Many counts were recorded for this clonotype. The chain recombines TRBV6-7 with TRBJ1-5; D might be TRBD1 (5 bases). TRBV6-7 is labeled an ORF, and its function is uncertain. Trimming took off 2 bases at V and 5 bases at J, with 22 bases between the two ends. This CDR3 is built from 18 residues. The CDR3 DNA follows: TGTGCCAGCAGTTACCCCCCCGCGACAGAAACAGACCATCAGCCCCAGCATTTT. Protein product: CASSYPPATETDHQPQHF.

This clonotype showed up just a few times. This chain connects TRBV6-1 to TRBJ2-2; tentatively, D is TRBD2 (6 bases). Germline values: CDR1 MNHNS, CDR2 SASEGT. CDR3 length equals 17 residues. V lost 8 bases to trimming and J lost 3 bases, with 22 bases between them. DNA for the CDR3: TGTGCCAGCCAACTTACCGGGCCCCCGGGGGACACCGGGGAGCTGTTTTTT. The encoded protein is CASQLTGPPGDTGELFF.

The rearrangement joins TRBV6-1 to TRBJ1-1, with D tentatively TRBD1 (5 bases). The CDR3 is 13 residues long. Trimming stripped 8 bases from V and 1 base from J, with 11 bases between. Germline CDR1 reads MNHNS; CDR2 reads SASEGT. The CDR3 nucleotides read TGTGCCAGCGAGGACATGCCGAACACTGAAGCTTTCTTT. Encoded protein: CASEDMPNTEAFF.

The chain is built from TRBV10-3 and TRBJ2-3, with 7 bases identical to TRBD1. The CDR3 spans 14 residues. Germline-derived CDR1 and CDR2 are ENHRY and SYGVKD. J lost 5 bases, V lost 6 bases, and 8 bases had no gene match. The CDR3 sequence is CAIRKDRAEDTQYF. CDR3 nucleotides: TGTGCCATCAGGAAAGACAGGGCTGAAGATACGCAGTATTTT.

This clonotype occurred many times. The chain couples TRBV2 to TRBJ2-1; 10 bases map to TRBD2. Germline CDR1 SNHLY, CDR2 FYNNEI. The CDR3 consists of 14 residues. V lost 5 bases, J lost 10 bases, and 8 bases stayed unmatched. CDR3 bases: TGTGCCAGCAGTATGACTAGCGGGTCATGGGAGCAGTTCTTC. This codes for CASSMTSGSWEQFF.

There are many counts of this clonotype. This sequence joins TRBV18 and TRBJ1-5; D remains ambiguous. The CDR3 runs to 12 residues. Between the trimmed V and J ends, which lost 4 bases and 9 bases, there was a span of 10 bases. Germline V CDR1 and CDR2: KGHSH, LQKENI. DNA of the CDR3: TGTGCCAGCTCACTTTCCGTCGGGCCCCAGCATTTT. Amino acid sequence: CASSLSVGPQHF. The entire variable domain, with the rest obtained from reference TRBV18 and TRBJ1-5, is as follows: NAGVMQNPRHLVRRRGQEARLRCSPMKGHSHVYWYRQLPEEGLKFMVYLQKENIIDESGMPKERFSAEFPKEGPSILRIQQVVRGDSAAYFCASSLSVGPQHFGDGTRLSIL.

Sample share makes this clonotype medium-sized. The genes are TRBV27 and TRBJ1-5; no clear D gene. With 5 bases removed from V and 3 bases from J, the gap between germline ends came to 8 bases. Per germline, CDR1 MNHEY and CDR2 SMNVEV (reference sequence). The CDR3 length is 13 residues. The CDR3 coding sequence is TGTGCCAGCAGTCAAAGTTACAATCAGCCCCAGCATTTT. This codes for CASSQSYNQPQHF.

This clonotype was counted many times. The chain combines TRBV20-1 with TRBJ1-1; D is undetermined. Germline CDR1 DFQATT, CDR2 SNEGSKA (reference sequence). The CDR3 is made up of 13 amino acids. V was trimmed by 6 bases and J by 0 bases, leaving 11 bases between them. Written as DNA, the CDR3 is TGCAGTGCCCGACAAATCATGAACACTGAAGCTTTCTTT. This codes for CSARQIMNTEAFF.

Of note for this clonotype: Its ends do not fully match the called genes, so a read error is possible. The V gene is TRBV19, the J gene TRBJ2-3; no reliable D call. This CDR3 spans 15 amino acids. Looked up from germline, CDR1 is LNHDA and CDR2 is SQIVND (reference sequence). For the CDR3, the DNA is TGTGCCAGTAATATAGATCCTAGTACCACAGATACGCAGTATTTT. Its translation is CASNIDPSTTDTQYF.

This clonotype was observed a handful of times. The gene calls are TRBV6-4 and TRBJ2-6; no clear D. Germline CDR1 reads MRHNA; CDR2 reads SNTAGT. V dropped 4 bases and J dropped 3 bases, with 4 bases sitting between them. CDR3 size: 13 residues. CDR3 residues: CASSALGANVLTF. The CDR3 bases are TGTGCCAGCAGTGCCCTTGGGGCCAACGTCCTGACTTTC.

The chain recombines TRBV7-2 with TRBJ2-5; 15 nucleotides match TRBD2. This CDR3 is built from 24 residues. CDR1 and CDR2 (germline): SGHTA, FQGNSA. Germline trimming cut 1 base from V and 1 base from J; bases unmatched to any gene: 22. The CDR3 DNA follows: TGTGCCAGCAGCTTAGTTAGTGGCCCCGCCCGTGGGACTAGCGGGGGGAGGGCCCAAGAGACCCAGTACTTC. Translated: CASSLVSGPARGTSGGRAQETQYF.

This chain joins TRBV19 and TRBJ1-2; 9 bases match TRBD1. CDR3 length: 14 amino acids. V lost 4 bases and J lost 4; bases outside the gene matches: 4. The germline V gene has CDR1 LNHDA and CDR2 SQIVND (reference sequence). In DNA form, the CDR3 reads TGTGCCAGTAGTACCGGGGGACAGGGCTATGGCTACACCTTC. Its translation: CASSTGGQGYGYTF.

This clonotype is termed medium-sized. The CDR3 reads CASSLGGGYEQYF. The CDR3 DNA sequence: TGTGCCAGCAGTTTAGGGGGCGGGTACGAGCAGTACTTC. The chain combines TRBV27 with TRBJ2-7; TRBD1 might be the D (6 bases). Germline V CDR1 and CDR2: MNHEY, SMNVEV (reference sequence). Trimming removed 2 bases at V and 4 bases at J, with 9 bases between. The CDR3 contains 13 residues.

The genes are TRBV11-3 and TRBJ2-3; TRBD1 aligns across 7 bases. The CDR3 consists of 15 residues. In germline, CDR1 is SGHNT, CDR2 YENEEA. J lost 9 bases, V lost 5 bases, and 14 bases had no gene match. CDR3: CASSIPTGASRTQYF. The CDR3 region has the DNA TGTGCCAGCAGCATCCCAACAGGGGCGTCACGGACGCAGTATTTT.

This clonotype was counted many times. The chain is built from TRBV28 and TRBJ2-3; D possibly corresponds to TRBD2 (6 bases). The germline CDR1 and CDR2 sequences are MDHEN and SYDVKM. Trimming took off 10 bases at V and 5 bases at J, with 10 bases between the two ends. The CDR3 runs 11 residues. CDR3 residues: CATSVRDTQYF. As DNA, the CDR3 is TGTGCCACTAGCGTGCGAGATACGCAGTATTTT.

This clonotype was counted at least ten times. This chain joins TRBV6-2 or TRBV6-3 and TRBJ2-3, with TRBD2 matching over 7 bases. CDR1 MNHEY and CDR2 SVGEGT come from the germline V gene. The CDR3 loop spans 15 amino acids. J was trimmed by 2 bases and V by 5 bases; bases with no gene match: 7. CDR3 DNA: TGTGCCAGCAGTGAGGGACTAAAGACCACAGATACGCAGTATTTT. It translates to CASSEGLKTTDTQYF.

This clonotype was detected many times. DNA for the CDR3: TGCGCCAGCAGCCCCTGGACTAGCTCCTACGAGCAGTACTTC. Amino acid sequence: CASSPWTSSYEQYF. The chain couples TRBV4-3 to TRBJ2-7; TRBD2 agrees at 7 bases. CDR1 and CDR2 from the germline V gene are LGHNA and YSLEER. This CDR3 is built from 14 residues. J lost 0 bases, V lost 4 bases, and 3 bases had no gene match.

V is TRBV6-1 and J is TRBJ1-6; possibly TRBD1 for D (5 bases). V lost 2 bases to trimming and J lost 0 bases, with 11 bases between them. The germline V gene encodes CDR1 MNHNS and CDR2 SASEGT. The CDR3 covers 17 residues. This CDR3 reads CASSERGGSSYNSPLHF. CDR3 nucleotides: TGTGCCAGCAGTGAAAGGGGAGGCAGCTCCTATAATTCACCCCTCCACTTT.

V gene TRBV7-2 combines with J gene TRBJ2-2; D not resolved. The CDR3 has 13 residues. With 1 base removed from V and 9 bases from J, the gap between germline ends came to 9 bases. Germline V gives CDR1 SGHTA, CDR2 FQGNSA. CDR3 bases: TGTGCCAGCAGCTTAGGACTCCCCCGGGAGCTGTTTTTT. Amino acids: CASSLGLPRELFF.

This chain joins TRBV7-2 and TRBJ1-2; D uncertain. V gave up 9 bases and J gave up 6 bases, with 17 bases separating them. Germline V gives CDR1 SGHTA, CDR2 FQGNSA. This CDR3 contains 13 residues. CDR3 sequence (DNA): TGTGCCAGAACACGAAGGGAGATCCATGGCTACACCTTC. Amino acids: CARTRREIHGYTF. Full variable domain (remainder filled in from reference TRBV7-2 and TRBJ1-2): GAGVSQSPSNKVTEKGKDVELRCDPISGHTALYWYRQSLGQGLEFLIYFQGNSAPDKSGLPSDRFSAERTGGSVSTLTIQRTQQEDSAVYLCARTRREIHGYTFGSGTRLTVV.

The sample holds many counts of this clonotype. The rearrangement links TRBV5-1 to TRBJ2-1; 7 bases map to TRBD1. CDR3 length: 14 amino acids. The V gene's germline CDR1 is SGHRS and CDR2 YFSETQ. J gave up 7 bases and V 4 bases, and 8 bases lay outside the gene matches. CDR3: CASSETGQWNEQFF. As DNA, the CDR3 is TGCGCCAGCAGCGAGACGGGACAGTGGAATGAGCAGTTCTTC. Full variable domain (outside the CDR3, taken from reference TRBV5-1 and TRBJ2-1): KAGVTQTPRYLIKTRGQQVTLSCSPISGHRSVSWYQQTPGQGLQFLFEYFSETQRNKGNFPGRFSGRQFSNSRSEMNVSTLELGDSALYLCASSETGQWNEQFFGPGTRLTVL.

This chain links TRBV28 with TRBJ1-2; 7 bases align to TRBD1. The CDR3 sequence is 13 residues long. The germline V gene encodes CDR1 MDHEN and CDR2 SYDVKM. With 5 bases clipped from V and 2 bases from J, the junction kept 2 bases outside the gene matches. The CDR3 sequence: CASSPGQNYGYTF. Written as DNA, the CDR3 is TGTGCCAGCAGTCCGGGACAGAACTATGGCTACACCTTC.

Notes on this clonotype: The likely explanation is a read error, given a far larger clone one base away. This sequence joins TRBV28 and TRBJ2-7; perhaps TRBD1 as D (6 bases). Trimming removed 8 bases at V and 2 bases at J, with 7 bases between. Looked up from germline, CDR1 is MDHEN and CDR2 is SYDVKM. CDR3 length: 11 amino acids. The CDR3, as DNA: TGTGCCAGCGGACAGACCTACGAGCAGTACTTC. Translating it yields CASGQTYEQYF.

The V gene is TRBV6-2 or TRBV6-3, the J gene TRBJ2-1; a weak D match, TRBD2 (7 bases). V was pared by 6 bases and J by 8 bases, with 20 bases between. This CDR3 contains 15 residues. Germline V gene lookup returns CDR1 MNHEY and CDR2 SVGEGT. Written as DNA, the CDR3 is TGTGCCAGCAGCTGGTTGAGGGGGGGGGTGGATGAGCAGTTCTTC. This sequence encodes CASSWLRGGVDEQFF.

The V gene is TRBV29-1, the J gene TRBJ2-1; D remains unclear. The germline CDR1 and CDR2 sequences are SQVTM and ANQGSEA. V was pared by 1 base and J by 0 bases, with 13 bases between. The CDR3 length is 16 residues. Written as DNA, the CDR3 is TGCAGCGTTGAAGCCCCTGAACGGACCTCCTACAATGAGCAGTTCTTC. It specifies CSVEAPERTSYNEQFF.